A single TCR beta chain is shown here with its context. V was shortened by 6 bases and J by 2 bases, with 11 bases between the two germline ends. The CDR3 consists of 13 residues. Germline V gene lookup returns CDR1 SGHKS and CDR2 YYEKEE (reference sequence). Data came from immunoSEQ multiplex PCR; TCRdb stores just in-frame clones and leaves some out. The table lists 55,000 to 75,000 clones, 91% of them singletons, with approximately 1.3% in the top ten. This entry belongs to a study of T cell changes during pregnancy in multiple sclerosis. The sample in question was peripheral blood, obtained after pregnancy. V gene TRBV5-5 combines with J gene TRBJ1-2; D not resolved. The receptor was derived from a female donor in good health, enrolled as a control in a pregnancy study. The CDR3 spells CASTFDGNYGYTF. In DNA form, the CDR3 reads TGTGCCAGCACCTTCGACGGGAACTATGGCTACACCTTC.